The text below deals with one TCR beta chain. No antigen is known for it. This sample stems from a study of T cells expressing NK-cell markers. The study's findings and limits: Of the CD8+ T cells in about 6 donors, 1.0-7.0% belonged to dominant NKG2C+ clonotypes.

The V gene's germline CDR1 is MNHEY and CDR2 SVGAGI. The CDR3 consists of 16 residues. No DNA is given; TCRdb re-called the 5' RACE reads and lists each CDR3 protein once. This sample's table reports around 260,000 distinct CDR3 sequences. The sequence came from a woman between 18 and 69 years old in good health. The sequencing sample was made of blood T cells: a sorted CD56 or NKG2C T cell subset, CD4+ or CD8+ T cells, or bulk PBMC T cells (not recorded which). This chain uses TRBV6-5 with TRBJ2-4. The CDR3 is CASSYPTDVGKNIQYF.